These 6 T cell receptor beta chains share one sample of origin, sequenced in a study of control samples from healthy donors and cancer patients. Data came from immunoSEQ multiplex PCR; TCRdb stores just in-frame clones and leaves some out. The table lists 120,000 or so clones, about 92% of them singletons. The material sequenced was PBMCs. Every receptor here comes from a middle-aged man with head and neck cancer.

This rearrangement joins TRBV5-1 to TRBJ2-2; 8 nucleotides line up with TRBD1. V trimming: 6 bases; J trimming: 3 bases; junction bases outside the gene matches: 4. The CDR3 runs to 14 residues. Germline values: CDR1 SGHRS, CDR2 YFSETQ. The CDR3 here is CASIPQGDTGELFF. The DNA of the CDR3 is TGCGCCAGCATCCCACAGGGGGACACCGGGGAGCTGTTTTTT.

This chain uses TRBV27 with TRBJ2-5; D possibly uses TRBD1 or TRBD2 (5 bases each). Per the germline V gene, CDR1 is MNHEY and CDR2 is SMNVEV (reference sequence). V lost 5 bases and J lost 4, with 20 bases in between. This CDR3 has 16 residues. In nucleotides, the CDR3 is TGTGCCAGCAGTCCTACCGGGGCTTCGTTAGGAGAGACCCAGTACTTC. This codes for CASSPTGASLGETQYF.

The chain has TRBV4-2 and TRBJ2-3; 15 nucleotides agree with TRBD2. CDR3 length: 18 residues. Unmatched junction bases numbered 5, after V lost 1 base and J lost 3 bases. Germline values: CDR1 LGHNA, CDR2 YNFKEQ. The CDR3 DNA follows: TGTGCCAGCAGCCAAGCGGGGACTAGCGGGGGGAAGACAGATACGCAGTATTTT. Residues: CASSQAGTSGGKTDTQYF.

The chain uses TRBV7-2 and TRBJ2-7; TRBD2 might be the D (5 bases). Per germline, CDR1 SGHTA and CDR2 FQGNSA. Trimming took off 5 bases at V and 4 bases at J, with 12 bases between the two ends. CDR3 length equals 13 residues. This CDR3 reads CASSPGLHYEQYF. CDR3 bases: TGTGCCAGCAGCCCTGGACTGCATTACGAGCAGTACTTC.

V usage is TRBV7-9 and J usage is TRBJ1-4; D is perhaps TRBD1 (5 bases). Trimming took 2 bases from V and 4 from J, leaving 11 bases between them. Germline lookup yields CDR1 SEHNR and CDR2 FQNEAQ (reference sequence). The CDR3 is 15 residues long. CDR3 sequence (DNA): TGTGCCAGCAGCTTAATTCAGGGAGGTAATGAAAAACTGTTTTTT. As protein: CASSLIQGGNEKLFF.

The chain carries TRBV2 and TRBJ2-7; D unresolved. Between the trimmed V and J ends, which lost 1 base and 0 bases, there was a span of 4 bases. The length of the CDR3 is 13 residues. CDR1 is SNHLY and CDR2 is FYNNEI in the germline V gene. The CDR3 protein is CASSEGGSYEQYF. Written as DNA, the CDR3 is TGTGCCAGCAGTGAAGGGGGCTCCTACGAGCAGTACTTC.